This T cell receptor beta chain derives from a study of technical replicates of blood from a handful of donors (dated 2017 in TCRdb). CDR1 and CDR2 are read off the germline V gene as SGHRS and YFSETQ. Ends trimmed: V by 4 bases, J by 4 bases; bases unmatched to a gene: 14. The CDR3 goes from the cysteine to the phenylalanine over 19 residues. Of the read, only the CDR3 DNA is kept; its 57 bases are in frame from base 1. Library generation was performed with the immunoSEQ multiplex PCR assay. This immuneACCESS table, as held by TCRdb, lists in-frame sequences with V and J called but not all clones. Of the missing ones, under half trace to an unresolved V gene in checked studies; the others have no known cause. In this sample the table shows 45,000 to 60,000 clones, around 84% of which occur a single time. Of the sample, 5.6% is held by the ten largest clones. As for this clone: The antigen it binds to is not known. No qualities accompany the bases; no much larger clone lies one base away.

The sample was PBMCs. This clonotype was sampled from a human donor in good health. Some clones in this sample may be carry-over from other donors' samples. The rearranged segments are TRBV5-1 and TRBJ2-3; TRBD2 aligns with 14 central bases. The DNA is TGCGCCAGCAGCCCAATGACTAGCGGGGGGGCCACTTTGGCAGATACGCAGTATTTT. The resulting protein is CASSPMTSGGATLADTQYF. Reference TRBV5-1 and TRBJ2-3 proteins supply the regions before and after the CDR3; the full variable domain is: KAGVTQTPRYLIKTRGQQVTLSCSPISGHRSVSWYQQTPGQGLQFLFEYFSETQRNKGNFPGRFSGRQFSNSRSEMNVSTLELGDSALYLCASSPMTSGGATLADTQYFGPGTRLTVL.